The 20 T cell receptor beta chains reported below all come from one sample, sequenced in a study of blood T cell repertoires in COVID-19. Repertoires were generated with immunoSEQ multiplex PCR, while TCRdb's copy carries only in-frame clones and drops some. The data contain roughly 210,000 clones, under 90% of them seen just once; the ten biggest clones take up about 10%. Sequencing was carried out using peripheral blood. These TCRs come from an elderly woman with COVID-19, enrolled during active disease.

The chain combines TRBV4-2 with TRBJ2-6, with D maybe TRBD1 (5 bases). Trimming removed 3 bases at V and 4 bases at J, with 13 bases between. Germline lookup yields CDR1 LGHNA and CDR2 YNFKEQ. This CDR3 has 16 residues. CDR3 region: CASSQLDSSGANVLTF. In DNA, the CDR3 is TGTGCCAGCAGCCAGCTTGACAGTTCCGGGGCCAACGTCCTGACTTTC.

This chain joins TRBV28 and TRBJ1-1; D not resolved. Per the germline V gene, CDR1 is MDHEN and CDR2 is SYDVKM. CDR3 size: 14 residues. The V end lost 10 bases, the J end lost 3 bases, and 18 bases lay between the germline ends. The CDR3 DNA follows: TGTGCCACCTACCTACGCCGAGGGCACACTGAAGCTTTCTTT. It translates to CATYLRRGHTEAFF.

The chain carries TRBV10-1 and TRBJ1-1, with a tentative D call TRBD1 (5 bases). The CDR3 consists of 16 residues. In germline, CDR1 is WNHNN, CDR2 SYGVQD (reference sequence). Trimming pared 3 bases from V and 6 bases from J, leaving 20 bases between. In DNA, the CDR3 is TGCGCCAGCAGTGAATACGAGGAAAGGGGTTACGCTGAAGCTTTCTTT. It specifies CASSEYEERGYAEAFF.

The chain has TRBV7-9 and TRBJ1-5; perhaps TRBD1 as D (6 bases). This CDR3 region has 16 residues. The germline V gene has CDR1 SEHNR and CDR2 FQNEAQ (reference sequence). With 4 bases removed from V and 2 bases from J, the gap between germline ends came to 15 bases. The DNA of the CDR3 is TGTGCCAGCAGCTCCGGGGGAGGGGGAGGCAATCAGCCCCAGCATTTT. Amino acid sequence: CASSSGGGGGNQPQHF.

The chain has TRBV27 and TRBJ1-2; TRBD1 might be the D (6 bases). CDR1 MNHEY and CDR2 SMNVEV come from the germline V gene (reference sequence). CDR3 size: 14 residues. Trimming cost V 7 bases and J 4 bases, with 16 bases left between them. This CDR3 is CASKEGQGLYGYTF. CDR3 nucleotide sequence: TGTGCCAGCAAAGAAGGTCAGGGGCTCTATGGCTACACCTTC.

This clone was seen once. The rearrangement links TRBV7-9 to TRBJ1-5, with 11 bases fitting TRBD1. Germline CDR1 reads SEHNR; CDR2 reads FQNEAQ (reference sequence). The CDR3 covers 15 residues. The V and J ends lost 7 bases and 5 bases, in that order; junction bases with no gene match: 7. The CDR3 spells CASTPGTGGDQPQHF. The CDR3 nucleotides are TGTGCCAGCACCCCGGGGACAGGGGGAGATCAGCCCCAGCATTTT. Full variable domain (rest looked up from reference TRBV7-9 and TRBJ1-5): DTGVSQNPRHKITKRGQNVTFRCDPISEHNRLYWYRQTLGQGPEFLTYFQNEAQLEKSRLLSDRFSAERPKGSFSTLEIQRTEQGDSAMYLCASTPGTGGDQPQHFGDGTRLSIL.

This chain joins TRBV7-9 and TRBJ1-1; 9 nucleotides align to TRBD1. Trimming at V came to 5 bases and at J to 0 bases, leaving 1 base not matched to a gene. This CDR3 is 14 amino acids long. The germline V gene encodes CDR1 SEHNR and CDR2 FQNEAQ (reference sequence). The CDR3 here is CASSRDRVNTEAFF. The CDR3 DNA sequence: TGTGCCAGCAGCAGGGACAGGGTGAACACTGAAGCTTTCTTT.

V usage is TRBV5-1 and J usage is TRBJ1-6, with 7 bases that match TRBD1. The germline gives CDR1 SGHRS, CDR2 YFSETQ. CDR3 length equals 15 residues. The junction had 8 bases not matched to a gene; V was cut back by 1 base and J by 10 bases. The CDR3 loop reads CASSLSGQVDSPLHF. For the CDR3, the DNA is TGCGCCAGCAGCTTGTCTGGACAGGTAGACTCACCCCTCCACTTT. Complete variable domain (other parts from reference TRBV5-1 and TRBJ1-6): KAGVTQTPRYLIKTRGQQVTLSCSPISGHRSVSWYQQTPGQGLQFLFEYFSETQRNKGNFPGRFSGRQFSNSRSEMNVSTLELGDSALYLCASSLSGQVDSPLHFGNGTRLTVT.

This chain links TRBV30 with TRBJ1-1, with 9 bases that match TRBD1. This CDR3 is built from 12 residues. J was trimmed by 5 bases and V by 5 bases; bases with no gene match: 3. The V gene's germline CDR1 is GTSNPN and CDR2 SVGIG (reference sequence). The CDR3 DNA follows: TGTGCCTGGGACAGGGGGTCGACTGAAGCTTTCTTT. This translates into CAWDRGSTEAFF.

V gene TRBV2 combines with J gene TRBJ1-5; 7 positions match TRBD1. Trimming took 6 bases from V and 3 from J; bases not matched to a gene: 8. CDR1 and CDR2 (germline): SNHLY, FYNNEI. This CDR3 region has 15 residues. The CDR3 bases are TGTGCCAGCAGAACCACGGGACAGTTCAATCAGCCCCAGCATTTT. This gives the protein CASRTTGQFNQPQHF.

The V gene is TRBV7-6, the J gene TRBJ2-1; no clear D gene. Germline values: CDR1 SGHVS, CDR2 FNYEAQ. The CDR3 has 16 amino acids. V lost 5 bases and J 0 bases, leaving 14 bases between the germline ends. CDR3 in DNA: TGTGCCAGCAGCCTTACAGTTTCTTCCTCCTACAATGAGCAGTTCTTC. Translating it yields CASSLTVSSSYNEQFF.

The rearrangement uses TRBV28 and TRBJ1-5; D is possibly TRBD1 (6 bases). CDR1 and CDR2 (germline): MDHEN, SYDVKM. The CDR3 totals 14 residues. Trimming took 6 bases from V and 3 from J, leaving 12 bases between them. The CDR3 nucleotides are TGTGCCAGCAGAACAGGGACCAACAATCAGCCCCAGCATTTT. Its translation: CASRTGTNNQPQHF.

CDR3 nucleotides: TGTGCCAGTAGTATAGCCCGGGGTGGGAGATGGAATGAGCAGTTCTTC. As protein: CASSIARGGRWNEQFF. This rearrangement joins TRBV19 to TRBJ2-1; D possibly corresponds to TRBD2 (5 bases). This CDR3 has 16 amino acids. The germline V gene has CDR1 LNHDA and CDR2 SQIVND (reference sequence). Trimming removed 1 base at V and 7 bases at J, with 17 bases between.

This chain connects TRBV14 to TRBJ1-4; D not resolved. Germline V gene sequence: CDR1 SGHDN, CDR2 FVKESK. Trimming took 5 bases from V and 7 from J, leaving 17 bases between them. The CDR3 sequence is 15 residues long. CDR3: CASSDRGGSVEKLFF. In DNA form, the CDR3 reads TGTGCCAGCAGCGATCGAGGCGGGAGTGTTGAAAAACTGTTTTTT.

The chain combines TRBV29-1 with TRBJ1-1, with TRBD1 as a possible D gene (5 bases). Germline loops: CDR1 SQVTM, CDR2 ANQGSEA. V lost 3 bases to trimming and J lost 1 base, with 9 bases between them. The CDR3 runs 13 residues. CDR3 nucleotide sequence: TGCAGCGTTGAGGAAGGACAGAACACTGAAGCTTTCTTT. Protein: CSVEEGQNTEAFF.

The gene calls are TRBV11-2 and TRBJ2-5, with D possibly being TRBD2 (6 bases). Germline V gene sequence: CDR1 SGHAT, CDR2 FQNNGV. CDR3 length: 14 residues. The V end lost 0 bases, the J end lost 7 bases, and 12 bases lay between the germline ends. The CDR3 bases are TGTGCCAGCAGCTTAGATCTCGGGGGAGGGACCCAGTACTTC. The encoded protein is CASSLDLGGGTQYF.

In its sample, this clone was seen once. The chain couples TRBV5-4 to TRBJ1-1, with D possibly being TRBD1 (5 bases). Germline CDR1 and CDR2: SGHNT and YYREEE (reference sequence). CDR3 size: 16 residues. The V end lost 7 bases, the J end lost 3 bases, and 22 bases lay between the germline ends. CDR3 region: CASAAGPGKWDTEAFF. The CDR3 DNA reads TGTGCCAGCGCAGCAGGCCCAGGGAAATGGGACACTGAAGCTTTCTTT.

This chain's CDR3 is CASRRGASGNTIYF. The CDR3 DNA reads as TGTGCCAGCAGACGGGGGGCGTCTGGAAACACCATATATTTT. The genes are TRBV6-4 and TRBJ1-3; D might be TRBD1 (6 bases). Germline lookup yields CDR1 MRHNA and CDR2 SNTAGT. V lost 6 bases and J lost 1, with 10 bases in between. The CDR3 runs to 14 residues.

Remarks on this clone: The same CDR3 can be traced to other DNA sequences in this sample. This rearrangement joins TRBV19 to TRBJ1-6; maybe TRBD1 (5 bases). The CDR3 contains 13 residues. Between the trimmed V and J ends, which lost 3 bases and 8 bases, there was a span of 8 bases. CDR1 LNHDA and CDR2 SQIVND come from the germline V gene (reference sequence). The CDR3 nucleotides read TGTGCCAGTAGTATCGGGGGGGATTCACCCCTCCACTTT. Protein: CASSIGGDSPLHF.

The rearrangement uses TRBV9 and TRBJ2-2; unclear D gene. The CDR3 contains 16 residues. Germline V gene data show CDR1 as SGDLS and CDR2 as YYNGEE. Trimming took 3 bases from V and 0 from J, leaving 12 bases between them. The CDR3 reads CASSGQAQPNTGELFF. DNA of the CDR3: TGTGCCAGCAGCGGCCAAGCCCAACCGAACACCGGGGAGCTGTTTTTT.